These T cell receptor beta chains were read from a single sample in a study of blood T cell repertoires in COVID-19. The data were produced by immunoSEQ multiplex PCR, yet TCRdb's version contains in-frame clones alone and is incomplete. The data show 150,000 to 200,000 clones, about four fifths seen once. The sample comprised PBMCs or T cells enriched from blood (not recorded which). The receptor source for this set is a man aged 50 or older who had recovered from COVID-19. Each CDR3 is given with its conserved first and last residue. A D gene is named only where the DNA matches it firmly. The listing skips clone size in some rows; elsewhere it reads once, few, many or a size class.

TRBV19	TRBD1	NA	TRBJ2-6	TGTGCCAGTAGTAAGACGACAGGGCCTCGTGGGGCCAACGTCCTGACTTTC	CASSKTTGPRGANVLTF
TRBV5-5	NA	NA	TRBJ2-6	TGTGCCAGCAGCTTTCCAGGGGCTGGGGCCAACGTCCTGACTTTC	CASSFPGAGANVLTF
TRBV9	NA	NA	TRBJ2-2	TGTGCCAGCAGCGTAGTAGGGGCCAACACCGGGGAGCTGTTTTTT	CASSVVGANTGELFF
TRBV12-5	NA	NA	TRBJ2-2	TGTGCTAGTGGTTTGGCTTGGACAGACGCGAATAACACCGGGGAGCTGTTTTTT	CASGLAWTDANNTGELFF
TRBV18	NA	NA	TRBJ2-1	TGTGCCAGCTCACAAACCGGGTACTACAATGAGCAGTTCTTC	CASSQTGYYNEQFF
TRBV29-1	NA	NA	TRBJ2-3	TGCAGCGTCTCCCAGGGGAAAAGCACAGATACGCAGTATTTT	CSVSQGKSTDTQYF
TRBV3-1/TRBV3-2	NA	NA	TRBJ1-2	TGTGCCAGCAGCCAAGAGTTCGCAGGGGCGACCTATGGCTACACCTTC	CASSQEFAGATYGYTF
TRBV24-1	TRBD1	NA	TRBJ1-4	TGTGCCACCAGTGGGGGGACAGGGACCCTCCATGAAAAACTGTTTTTT	CATSGGTGTLHEKLFF
TRBV28	NA	NA	TRBJ1-1	TGTGCCAGCAGTTTACGGCAGGGCTCGTCTTTATTTTCTGAAGCTTTCTTT	CASSLRQGSSLFSEAFF
TRBV7-6	TRBD2	NA	TRBJ2-3	TGTGCCAGCAGCTCCGGAGGCGGGGCTAGCGGGGGGTCCACAGATACGCAGTATTTT	CASSSGGGASGGSTDTQYF
TRBV19	TRBD1	NA	TRBJ1-6	TGTGCCAGTAGTATAGGGATGCTTCCGGGACAGGGGGCGATCGGTTCACCCCTCCACTTT	CASSIGMLPGQGAIGSPLHF
TRBV5-5	NA	NA	TRBJ1-3	TGTGCCAGCAGCTTGGGACTAATGGAAAACACCATATATTTT	CASSLGLMENTIYF
TRBV5-1	NA	NA	TRBJ1-2	TGCGCCAGCAGCTTGGACACTAACTATGGCTACACCTTC	CASSLDTNYGYTF
TRBV19	NA	NA	TRBJ2-3	TGTGCCAGTGCCCACAGAAGCACAGATACGCAGTATTTT	CASAHRSTDTQYF
TRBV5-4	TRBD2	NA	TRBJ2-5	TGTGCCAGCAGCCGAGCGGGGGGGCTAGAGACCCAGTACTTC	CASSRAGGLETQYF
TRBV7-2	TRBD1	NA	TRBJ2-3	TGTGCCAGCAGCTTAGTGGGGACAGGACGCACAGATACGCAGTATTTT	CASSLVGTGRTDTQYF
TRBV15	TRBD1	NA	TRBJ1-1	TGTGCCACCAGCAGTAGACAGGGGGAAGCTTTCTTT	CATSSRQGEAFF
TRBV5-1	TRBD1	NA	TRBJ1-1	TGCGCCAGCAGCTTGAGGAGGGTGGGGGACAGAGGCATGAACACTGAAGCTTTCTTT	CASSLRRVGDRGMNTEAFF
TRBV19	NA	few	TRBJ2-3	TGTGCCAGTAAGCAGGGACTCGGCTATACGCAGTATTTT	CASKQGLGYTQYF
TRBV10-2	NA	NA	TRBJ2-1	TGCGCCAGCAGCCGTTATTCCGGGACTGGAATCAATGAGCAGTTCTTC	CASSRYSGTGINEQFF
TRBV2	NA	NA	TRBJ2-7	TGTGCCAGCACCGGGGGAGCCGAGCAGTACTTC	CASTGGAEQYF
TRBV5-1	TRBD1	NA	TRBJ2-3	TGCGCCAGCAGAGGGACAGGGGGCACAGATACGCAGTATTTT	CASRGTGGTDTQYF
TRBV9	TRBD1	NA	TRBJ2-3	TGTGCCAGCAGCGTAGGGGGGACAGGGGGAGATACGCAGTATTTT	CASSVGGTGGDTQYF
TRBV18	NA	NA	TRBJ2-7	TGTGCCAGCTCGACGGCGGAATCTTACGAGCAGTACTTC	CASSTAESYEQYF
TRBV10-3	TRBD2	NA	TRBJ2-3	TGTGCCATCAGTGACTCACCTAGCGGCTCTAGCACAGGTACGCAGTATTTT	CAISDSPSGSSTGTQYF
TRBV18	NA	NA	TRBJ2-7	TGTGCCAGCTCATCACGTAGCGAGCAGTACTTC	CASSSRSEQYF
TRBV19	TRBD1	NA	TRBJ2-1	TGTGCCAGTAGTAGTGGGAACAGGGGATTTTACAATGAGCAGTTCTTC	CASSSGNRGFYNEQFF
TRBV28	NA	few	TRBJ2-7	TGTGCCAGCAGCCCCACCCAGTCCTACGAGCAGTACTTC	CASSPTQSYEQYF
TRBV19	NA	few	TRBJ2-3	TGTGCCAGTAGTAGGCGCAGCGGCCTCGCAGATACGCAGTATTTT	CASSRRSGLADTQYF
TRBV9	NA	NA	TRBJ1-1	TGTGCCAGCAGCGTAGAAGTGAGGAACACTGAAGCTTTCTTT	CASSVEVRNTEAFF
TRBV18	NA	NA	TRBJ2-2	TGTGCCAGCTCACGGGCCCTTTCCACCGGGGAGCTGTTTTTT	CASSRALSTGELFF
TRBV9	TRBD1	NA	TRBJ2-5	TGTGCCAGCAGCGTAGCTGGGACAGCCCAAGAGACCCAGTACTTC	CASSVAGTAQETQYF
TRBV4-3	NA	NA	TRBJ2-7	TGCGCCAGCAGCCAAAGTATGGAGGCCTCCTACGAGCAGTACTTC	CASSQSMEASYEQYF
TRBV19	TRBD1	NA	TRBJ1-5	TGTGCCAGCCAACAGGGGACACAGCCCCAGCATTTT	CASQQGTQPQHF
TRBV29-1	NA	NA	TRBJ1-3	TGCAGCGTTGAAGATCGAGGGTGGAGAAAGGGAAGTACTGGAAACACCATATATTTT	CSVEDRGWRKGSTGNTIYF
TRBV7-9	TRBD1	NA	TRBJ2-5	TGTGCCAGCAGCTTAGAGACAGGGATCCAAGAGACCCAGTACTTC	CASSLETGIQETQYF
TRBV19	NA	NA	TRBJ1-6	TGTGCCAGTAGTATAGGGCTTTCACCCCTCCACTTT	CASSIGLSPLHF
TRBV19	TRBD1	once	TRBJ1-6	TGTGCCAGTAGAATAACGACAGGGGGATTGAGTTCACCCCTCCACTTT	CASRITTGGLSSPLHF
TRBV2	TRBD1	NA	TRBJ1-2	TGTGCCAGCATGAGTTCCGGGACAGAGTCTGGTGGCTACACCTTC	CASMSSGTESGGYTF
TRBV4-1	NA	many	TRBJ1-3	TGCGCCAGCGGGGGGGGGACACTTGGAAACACCATATATTTT	CASGGGTLGNTIYF
TRBV6-5	NA	NA	TRBJ2-5	TGTGCCAGCAGTTACTCGGGCAGGGTGGGGGAGACCCAGTACTTC	CASSYSGRVGETQYF
TRBV24-1	NA	NA	TRBJ1-1	TGTGCCACCAGCGATGACGGGGAGAACACTGAAGCTTTCTTT	CATSDDGENTEAFF